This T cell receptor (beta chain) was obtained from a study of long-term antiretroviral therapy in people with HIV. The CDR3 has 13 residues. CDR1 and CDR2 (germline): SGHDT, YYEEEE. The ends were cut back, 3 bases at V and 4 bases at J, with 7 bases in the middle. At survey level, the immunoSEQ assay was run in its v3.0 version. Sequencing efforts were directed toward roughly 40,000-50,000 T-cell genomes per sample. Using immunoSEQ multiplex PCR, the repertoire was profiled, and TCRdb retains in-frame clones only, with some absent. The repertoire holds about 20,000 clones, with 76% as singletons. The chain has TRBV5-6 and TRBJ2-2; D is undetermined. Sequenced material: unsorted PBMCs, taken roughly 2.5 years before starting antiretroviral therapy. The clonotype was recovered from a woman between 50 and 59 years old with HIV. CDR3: CASSSDPTGELFF. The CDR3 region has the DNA TGTGCCAGCAGCTCGGACCCCACCGGGGAGCTGTTTTTT. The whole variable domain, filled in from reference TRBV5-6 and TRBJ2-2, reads DAGVTQSPTHLIKTRGQQVTLRCSPKSGHDTVSWYQQALGQGPQFIFQYYEEEERQRGNFPDRFSGHQFPNYSSELNVNALLLGDSALYLCASSSDPTGELFFGEGSRLTVL.